This is a list of T cell receptor beta chains from one sample in a study of blood T cell repertoires in COVID-19. Only in-frame clones appear in the TCRdb table, and some are missing; sequencing was by immunoSEQ multiplex PCR. The sample records about 200,000 clones, about 85% being singletons. The sequenced sample consisted of PBMCs or T cells enriched from blood (not recorded which). These receptors were taken from a man aged 35 to 55 who had recovered from COVID-19. Both conserved end residues are part of each CDR3. A D gene is named only where the DNA matches it firmly. The size entry is marked missing in some rows and otherwise reads once, few, many or a size class.

V gene,D gene,J gene,clone size,CDR3 protein,CDR3 DNA
TRBV7-2,.,TRBJ2-7,.,CASSPESGWAYEQYF,TGTGCCAGCAGCCCGGAAAGCGGGTGGGCTTACGAGCAGTACTTC
TRBV3-1/TRBV3-2,.,TRBJ2-3,.,CASSQELVSRRDTQYF,TGTGCCAGCAGCCAAGAGCTCGTTTCTAGGAGGGATACGCAGTATTTT
TRBV13,TRBD2,TRBJ2-2,.,CASSSRLAENTGELFF,TGTGCCAGCAGCTCCAGACTAGCGGAGAACACCGGGGAGCTGTTTTTT
TRBV7-2,TRBD2,TRBJ2-7,.,CASSSHSGRASEQYF,TGTGCCAGCAGCTCTCATAGCGGGAGGGCATCCGAGCAGTACTTC
TRBV7-8,TRBD2,TRBJ2-7,.,CASSPRTSGRSYEQYF,TGTGCCAGCAGCCCCCGGACTAGCGGGAGATCGTACGAGCAGTACTTC
TRBV29-1,.,TRBJ2-2,.,CSVKGLSNTGELFF,TGCAGCGTTAAGGGGCTCTCGAACACCGGGGAGCTGTTTTTT
TRBV5-1,.,TRBJ2-5,.,CASSYFGLTQETQYF,TGCGCCAGCAGCTATTTCGGACTTACACAAGAGACCCAGTACTTC
TRBV12-3/TRBV12-4,.,TRBJ1-2,few,CASSPLEYGYTF,TGTGCCAGCAGTCCCTTAGAGTATGGCTACACCTTC
TRBV19,.,TRBJ1-3,once,CASSTGLTGSGNTIYF,TGTGCCAGTAGTACCGGATTAACAGGGTCTGGAAACACCATATATTTT
TRBV28,TRBD1,TRBJ1-6,.,CASLQGVTYNSPLHF,TGTGCCAGCTTACAGGGGGTCACCTATAATTCACCCCTCCACTTT
TRBV5-1,.,TRBJ2-1,.,CASSLVGDSSYNEQFF,TGCGCCAGCAGCTTGGTGGGTGACTCCTCCTACAATGAGCAGTTCTTC
TRBV7-3,.,TRBJ1-2,.,CASPYSWALGNYGYTF,TGTGCCAGTCCCTACTCGTGGGCCCTCGGTAACTATGGCTACACCTTC
TRBV4-1,.,TRBJ2-2,.,CASSQGFTDLTGELFF,TGCGCCAGCAGCCAAGGTTTCACAGATCTCACCGGGGAGCTGTTTTTT
TRBV25-1,.,TRBJ1-5,.,CASSAGSNQPQHF,TGTGCCAGCAGTGCAGGGAGCAATCAGCCCCAGCATTTT
TRBV7-2,TRBD2,TRBJ2-5,.,CASSPTGLAGVGQETQYF,TGTGCCAGCAGCCCCACCGGACTAGCGGGAGTAGGGCAAGAGACCCAGTACTTC
TRBV24-1,TRBD1,TRBJ2-3,.,CATSGGQGLTDTQYF,TGTGCCACCAGTGGGGGACAGGGACTCACAGATACGCAGTATTTT
TRBV10-3,.,TRBJ1-2,.,CATGRTGGYGYTF,TGTGCCACAGGACGAACAGGCGGATATGGCTACACCTTC
TRBV6-2/TRBV6-3,TRBD2,TRBJ2-7,.,CASSPRTSGRAATEQYF,TGTGCCAGCAGCCCCAGGACTAGCGGGAGGGCCGCCACCGAGCAGTACTTC
TRBV18,.,TRBJ1-3,.,CASSPEQFSGNTIYF,TGTGCCAGCTCACCGGAACAGTTCTCTGGAAACACCATATATTTT
TRBV3-1/TRBV3-2,.,TRBJ1-2,.,CASSQAGDYGYTF,TGTGCCAGCAGCCAAGCGGGGGACTATGGCTACACCTTC
TRBV27,TRBD1,TRBJ1-4,once,CASSLSTGERGKLFF,TGTGCCAGCAGTTTATCCACAGGGGAAAGAGGAAAACTGTTTTTT
TRBV7-2,TRBD2,TRBJ2-7,.,CASSPLAGVSYEQYF,TGTGCCAGCAGCCCCCTAGCGGGAGTCTCTTACGAGCAGTACTTC
TRBV6-2/TRBV6-3,.,TRBJ1-5,few,CASSYQGTQPQHF,TGTGCCAGCAGTTACCAGGGAACTCAGCCCCAGCATTTT
TRBV7-3,TRBD1,TRBJ1-1,.,CASSEGTGYFMNTEAFF,TGTGCCAGCAGCGAAGGGACAGGGTATTTCATGAACACTGAAGCTTTCTTT
TRBV6-5,.,TRBJ2-1,.,CASSYSGRQYNEQFF,TGTGCCAGCAGTTACTCGGGGAGGCAGTACAATGAGCAGTTCTTC
TRBV11-2,.,TRBJ2-1,.,CASSYNPPRIQWEQFF,TGTGCCAGCAGCTATAACCCGCCTCGAATACAATGGGAGCAGTTCTTC
TRBV18,TRBD2,TRBJ2-5,.,CASSPGLEGTQYF,TGTGCCAGCTCACCGGGACTAGAGGGGACCCAGTACTTC
TRBV14,.,TRBJ1-1,.,CASSYSTFF,TGTGCCAGCAGCTATTCTACTTTCTTT
TRBV2,TRBD1,TRBJ1-5,.,CASSQGERNNQPQHF,TGTGCCAGCAGCCAGGGGGAAAGGAACAATCAGCCCCAGCATTTT
TRBV3-1/TRBV3-2,TRBD1,TRBJ1-6,.,CASSGTGVGNGNSPLHF,TGTGCCAGTTCCGGGACAGGGGTTGGGAATGGAAATTCACCCCTCCACTTT
TRBV19,TRBD1,TRBJ1-5,.,CASSILGGIDQPQHF,TGTGCCAGTAGTATTTTAGGGGGCATAGATCAGCCCCAGCATTTT
TRBV28,TRBD1,TRBJ2-2,.,CASSLDRGAGELFF,TGTGCCAGCAGCTTGGACAGGGGGGCCGGGGAGCTGTTTTTT
TRBV6-5,.,TRBJ2-1,.,CASSYLFQGNNEQFF,TGTGCCAGCAGTTACCTCTTCCAGGGGAACAATGAGCAGTTCTTC
TRBV3-1/TRBV3-2,.,TRBJ1-2,.,CASSPTASFLNGYTF,TGTGCCAGCAGCCCGACAGCAAGCTTCTTGAATGGCTACACCTTC